This T cell receptor (beta chain) was identified during a study of patients and donors after allogeneic stem cell transplantation. The germline CDR1 and CDR2 sequences are SGHDT and YYEEEE. J lost 16 bases, V lost 4 bases, and 14 bases had no gene match. The CDR3 has 14 amino acids. This clonotype was seen more than once but under ten times. TCRdb used MiXCR to reprocess the RT-PCR reads, holding one entry per CDR3 protein. The sample records about 960,000 distinct CDR3 sequences, 15% to 20% being singletons. J is TRBJ2-1 and V is TRBV5-6, with 10 bases lining up with TRBD2. Specimen: blood, either unsorted or a sorted T cell fraction (not recorded which). The TCR originated in a human donor who was either an allogeneic HSCT recipient or a stem cell or donor lymphocyte infusion donor (not recorded which). It is not recorded whose cells these are; they may come from a transplant donor. This CDR3 is CASSGGTSDPFPFF. CDR3 bases: TGTGCCAGCAGCGGCGGGACTAGCGACCCCTTTCCTTTCTTC.